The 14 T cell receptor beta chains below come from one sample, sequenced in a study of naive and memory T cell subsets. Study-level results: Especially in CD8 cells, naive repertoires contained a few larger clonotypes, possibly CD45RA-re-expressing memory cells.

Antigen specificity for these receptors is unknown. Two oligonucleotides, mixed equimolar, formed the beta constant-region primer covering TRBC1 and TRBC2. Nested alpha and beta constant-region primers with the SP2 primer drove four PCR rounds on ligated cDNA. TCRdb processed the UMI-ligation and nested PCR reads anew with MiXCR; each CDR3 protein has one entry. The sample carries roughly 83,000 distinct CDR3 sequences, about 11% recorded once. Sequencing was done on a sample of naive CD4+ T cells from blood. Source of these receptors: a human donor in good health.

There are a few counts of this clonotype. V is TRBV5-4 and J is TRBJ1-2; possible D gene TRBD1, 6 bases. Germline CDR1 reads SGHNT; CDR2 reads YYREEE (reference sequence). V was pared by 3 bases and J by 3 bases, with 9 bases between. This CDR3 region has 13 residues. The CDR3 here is CASSSTGHYGYTF. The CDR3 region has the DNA TGTGCCAGCAGCTCGACAGGCCACTATGGCTACACCTTC.

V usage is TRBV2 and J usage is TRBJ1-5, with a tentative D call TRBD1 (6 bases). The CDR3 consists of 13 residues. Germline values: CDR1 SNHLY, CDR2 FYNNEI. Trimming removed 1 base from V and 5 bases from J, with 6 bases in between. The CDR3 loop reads CASSEEGDQPQHF. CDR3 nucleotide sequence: TGTGCCAGCAGTGAAGAGGGGGATCAGCCCCAGCATTTT.

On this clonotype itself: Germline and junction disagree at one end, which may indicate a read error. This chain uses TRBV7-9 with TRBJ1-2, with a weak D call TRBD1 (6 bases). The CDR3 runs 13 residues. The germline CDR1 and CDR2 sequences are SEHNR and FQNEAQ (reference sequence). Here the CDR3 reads CASSHKGGDGYIF. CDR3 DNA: TGTGCCAGCAGCCATAAGGGGGGAGATGGCTACATCTTC. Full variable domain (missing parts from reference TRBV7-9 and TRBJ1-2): DTGVSQNPRHKITKRGQNVTFRCDPISEHNRLYWYRQTLGQGPEFLTYFQNEAQLEKSRLLSDRFSAERPKGSFSTLEIQRTEQGDSAMYLCASSHKGGDGYIFGSGTRLTVV.

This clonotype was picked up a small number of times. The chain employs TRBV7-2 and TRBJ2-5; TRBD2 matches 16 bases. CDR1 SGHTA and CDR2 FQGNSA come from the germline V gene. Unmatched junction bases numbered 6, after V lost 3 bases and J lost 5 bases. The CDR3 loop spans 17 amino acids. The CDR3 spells CASSFPGLAGGLETQYF. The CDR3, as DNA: TGTGCCAGCAGCTTCCCGGGACTAGCGGGAGGGTTGGAGACCCAGTACTTC.

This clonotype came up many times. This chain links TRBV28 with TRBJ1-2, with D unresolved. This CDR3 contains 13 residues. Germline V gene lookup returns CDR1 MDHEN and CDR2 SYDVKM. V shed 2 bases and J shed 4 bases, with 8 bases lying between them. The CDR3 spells CASSLTFPYGYTF. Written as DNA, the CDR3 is TGTGCCAGCAGTTTAACATTCCCCTATGGCTACACCTTC.

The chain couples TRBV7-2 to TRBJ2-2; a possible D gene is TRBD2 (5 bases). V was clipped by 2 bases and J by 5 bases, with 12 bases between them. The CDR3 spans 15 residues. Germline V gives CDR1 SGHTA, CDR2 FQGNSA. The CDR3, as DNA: TGTGCCAGCAGCTTAAGCCCGGGGATTACCGGGGAGCTGTTTTTT. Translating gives CASSLSPGITGELFF. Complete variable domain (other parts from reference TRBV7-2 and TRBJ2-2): GAGVSQSPSNKVTEKGKDVELRCDPISGHTALYWYRQSLGQGLEFLIYFQGNSAPDKSGLPSDRFSAERTGGSVSTLTIQRTQQEDSAVYLCASSLSPGITGELFFGEGSRLTVL.

DNA for the CDR3: TGTGCCAGCTCACCCCAGAAAAACACCGGGGAGCTGTTTTTT. This gives the protein CASSPQKNTGELFF. The J gene is TRBJ2-2, the V gene TRBV18; no reliable D call. Trimming left V 3 bases short and J 2 bases short, with 7 bases between. Germline CDR1 KGHSH, CDR2 LQKENI. The CDR3 has 14 residues.

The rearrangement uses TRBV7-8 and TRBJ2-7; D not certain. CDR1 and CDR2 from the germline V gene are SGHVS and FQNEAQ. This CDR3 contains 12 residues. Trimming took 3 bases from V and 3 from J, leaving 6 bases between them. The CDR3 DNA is TGTGCCAGCAGCTTTGAGTACTACGAGCAGTACTTC. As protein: CASSFEYYEQYF.

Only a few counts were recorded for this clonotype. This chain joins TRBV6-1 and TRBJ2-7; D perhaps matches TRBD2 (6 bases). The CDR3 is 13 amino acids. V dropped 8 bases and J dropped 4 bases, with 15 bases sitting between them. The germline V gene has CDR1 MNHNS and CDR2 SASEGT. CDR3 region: CASARDWIYEQYF. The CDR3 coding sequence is TGTGCCAGCGCGAGGGACTGGATTTACGAGCAGTACTTC.

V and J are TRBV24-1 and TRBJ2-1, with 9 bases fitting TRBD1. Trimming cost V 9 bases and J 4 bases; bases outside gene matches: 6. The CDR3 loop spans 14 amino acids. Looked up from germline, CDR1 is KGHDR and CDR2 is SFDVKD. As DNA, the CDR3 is TGTGCCACCCAGACAGGGGGTAGGTACAATGAGCAGTTCTTC. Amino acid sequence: CATQTGGRYNEQFF.

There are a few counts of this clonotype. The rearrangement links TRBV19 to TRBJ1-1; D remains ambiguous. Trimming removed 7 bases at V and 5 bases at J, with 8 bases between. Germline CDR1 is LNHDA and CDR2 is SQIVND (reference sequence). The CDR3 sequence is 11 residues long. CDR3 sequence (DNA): TGTGCCAGTATCTCCGGGACTGAAGCTTTCTTT. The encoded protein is CASISGTEAFF.

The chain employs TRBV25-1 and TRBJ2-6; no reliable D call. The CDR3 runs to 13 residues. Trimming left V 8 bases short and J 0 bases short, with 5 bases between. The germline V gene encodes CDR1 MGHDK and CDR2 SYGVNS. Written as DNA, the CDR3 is TGTGCCAGCCTCGACTCTGGGGCCAACGTCCTGACTTTC. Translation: CASLDSGANVLTF.

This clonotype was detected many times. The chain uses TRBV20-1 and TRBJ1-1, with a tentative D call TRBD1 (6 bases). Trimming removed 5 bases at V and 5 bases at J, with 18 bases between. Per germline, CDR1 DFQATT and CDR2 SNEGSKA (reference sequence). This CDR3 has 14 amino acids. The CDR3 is CSASVGGGGTEAFF. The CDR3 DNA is TGCAGTGCTTCCGTCGGGGGGGGCGGTACTGAAGCTTTCTTT.

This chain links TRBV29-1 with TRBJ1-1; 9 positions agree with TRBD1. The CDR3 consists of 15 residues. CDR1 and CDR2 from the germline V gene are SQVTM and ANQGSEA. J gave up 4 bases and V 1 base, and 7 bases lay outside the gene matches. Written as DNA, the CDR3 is TGCAGCGTTGAAGTACAGGGGGCGCGGAGCACTGAAGCTTTCTTT. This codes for CSVEVQGARSTEAFF.